The entry below describes one T cell receptor (beta chain). The table lists this clone with a count of one. The specificity of this receptor is unknown. No per-base quality is available; no much larger clone lies one base away. These data originate in a study of shared clonotypes between healthy human individuals (dated by TCRdb to 2018 to 2020). With respect to the entire study: The cohort included three men and a couple of women between 18 and 49 years of age. Blood TCR repertoires of about five healthy adults were deeply sequenced to estimate repertoire size and the extent of clonotype sharing between individuals. Per donor, leukapheresis produced somewhere between about 0.85 and 9.5 billion PBMCs. For each donor, three plates each were used for CD4 naive and CD4 memory, two plates were used for CD8 naive, and one plate was used for CD8 memory. To increase sequencing depth and limit assay-specific biases, TCR repertoire library preparation and sequencing were carried out by different laboratories using diverse techniques.

For the CD8 naive samples, CD45RO-negative cells were positively selected for CCR7, yielding a CD45RA+CCR7+ population from which TemRA cells were excluded. Donors were healthy HIV-negative adults with no recently reported acute infections or vaccinations. All donors were Caucasian adults living in Nashville, Tennessee, USA. Blood was obtained by leukapheresis, after which PBMCs were separated by Ficoll-Histopaque density gradient centrifugation and cryopreserved in liquid nitrogen vapor phase. Analytical flow cytometry was used to check the purity and quantity of each magnetically sorted T cell population. Genomic DNA was isolated from each sorted fraction and quantified by UV absorbance on a Nanodrop 2000c. CDR1 and CDR2 are drawn from the germline V gene: MGHRA, YSYEKL. V loses 0 bases at its end and J loses 3 bases; junction bases beyond the gene matches: 13. Reading from cysteine to phenylalanine, the CDR3 counts 19 amino acids. CDR3 DNA is the only sequence kept; it has 57 bases, read in frame from the first base.

TCR CDR3 regions were amplified from genomic DNA by multiplex PCR using the deep immunoSEQ assay. Extracted genomic DNA from each cell subset was spread evenly across all wells of several immunoSEQ 96-well plates, with each plate serving as a replicate. For sorted subsets, roughly 190 ng of genomic DNA, equivalent to 25,000 to 35,000 T cell genomes, went into each replicate PCR. Purified libraries were measured with a Qubit 3.0 fluorometer, size-checked on a Bioanalyzer 2100, and measured again with the KAPA Library Quantification kit. Every immunoSEQ 96-well plate was sequenced on a separate single-read 150-cycle Illumina NextSeq 550 flow cell. In the paper's pipeline: Because only junctional sequences without quality scores were contained in the immunoSEQ output, filtering matching that applied to full-length reads could not be performed. To assign V/J genes and CDR3, sequences were annotated using PyIR, a Python wrapper for IgBLAST v1.9, with IMGT germline references. Reads were filtered out if the reads had weak V/J assignments (E-value above 1e-6), no CDR3, stop codons, out-of-frame junctions, or ambiguous translated residues. V3J clonotypes were defined as sequences sharing an identical inferred V gene, J gene, and CDR3 amino acid sequence. Percentage overlap between repertoires was calculated by dividing the number of shared unique clonotypes by the size of the smaller repertoire. Repertoire richness was assessed with RTK rarefaction, the Chao1 estimator, and Recon v2.1 estimates of unobserved clonotypes. Generation probabilities were computed with OLGA for all TCRbeta clonotypes obtained by the gDNA method from several donors. TCRdb re-hosts the immuneACCESS table, in-frame sequences only. Its copies lack some clones; in the studies checked, an unresolved V gene accounts for under half of them, and the cause for the rest is not known. The V and J calls and clone size come from that table; D and trimming were worked out from the DNA. For this sample the table gives roughly 590,000 clones, of which 95% were detected only once. The top ten clonotypes cover approximately 0.1% of the sample.

What the authors observed across the whole study: Sampling was restricted to blood, and TCR repertoires in tissues likely differ from the TCR repertoires found in blood. Incomplete sequencing was indicated by rarefaction of sorted-subset datasets, despite the large sequencing depth. About 4.5% of naive CD4, 3.5% of naive CD8, 2% to 2.5% of memory CD4, and less than 0.45% of memory CD8 clonotypes were shared across several donors. The small number of donors limited the genetic and exposure-history diversity represented. Compared with non-shared clonotypes, clonotypes shared by all four sorted-subset donors had higher generation probabilities. Naive subsets generally had larger estimated clonotype richness than memory subsets did. Pairwise subsampling led to the expectation that sequencing depth would affect the degree of clonotype sharing among donors.

The sample taken for sequencing was naive CD8+ T cells sorted from blood. The sample's cell subset or site, from its label and the paper: CD45RA+CCR7+. This clonotype was sampled from a woman in her 30s in good health. The chain links TRBV4-1 with TRBJ2-1, with 8 central nucleotides matching TRBD2. The CDR3 region reads CASSQDRSGGAPVYNEQFF. The base sequence is TGCGCCAGCAGCCAAGACCGCAGCGGGGGAGCCCCGGTCTACAATGAGCAGTTCTTC.